This T cell receptor beta chain was recovered during a study of OX40 agonist ivuxolimab in advanced cancers. Sequencing was performed with immunoSEQ multiplex PCR; in TCRdb, only in-frame clones are kept and a portion is missing. The sample has 60,000 to 80,000 clones, approximately 86% seen once; the top ten hold 5.9%. Germline V CDR1 and CDR2: SGHTA, FQGNSA. This CDR3 contains 14 residues. Trimming took 1 base from V and 6 from J, leaving 11 bases between them. Sampling of blood occurred at baseline, cycle 4 day 1, and cycle 7 day 1. A single count supports this clone. Its antigen is not known. Findings and limits, study-wide: CD4+ and CD8+ blood T cells expanded clonally by week 6 at 0.1 to 3.0 mg/kg. There were, on average, more expanded clones in CD8+ T cells than in CD4+. Part of the nonresponder group also had normalized T-cell clonal expansion that was low.

Sequences were derived from CD4+ or CD8+ T cells sorted from blood, sampled in a trial of the OX40 agonist ivuxolimab. This sequence was found in an adult with an advanced solid tumor such as melanoma, head and neck, liver or kidney cancer. The V and J genes are TRBV7-2 and TRBJ2-3, with D unclear. This CDR3 is CASSLDWGTDTQYF. In DNA form, the CDR3 reads TGTGCCAGCAGCTTAGATTGGGGAACCGATACGCAGTATTTT.